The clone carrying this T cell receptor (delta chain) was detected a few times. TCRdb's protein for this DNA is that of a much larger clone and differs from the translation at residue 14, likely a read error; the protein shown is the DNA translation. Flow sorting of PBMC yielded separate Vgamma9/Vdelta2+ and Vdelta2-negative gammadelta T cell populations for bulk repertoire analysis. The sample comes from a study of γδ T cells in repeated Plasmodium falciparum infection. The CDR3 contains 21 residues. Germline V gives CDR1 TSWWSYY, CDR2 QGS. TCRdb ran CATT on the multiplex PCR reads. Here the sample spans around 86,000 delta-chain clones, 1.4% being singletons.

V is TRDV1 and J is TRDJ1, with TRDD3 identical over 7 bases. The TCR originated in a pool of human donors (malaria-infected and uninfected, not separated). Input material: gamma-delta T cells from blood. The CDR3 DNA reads TGCGCTCTTGGGGGACCCTCCCCCCCCCTACGCCCCCCGGTGGATACCGATAAACTCATCTTT. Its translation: CALGGPSPPLRPPVDTDKLIF.